Only one count was recorded for the clone carrying this TCR beta chain. This sample is drawn from a study of CD8+ T cells in alopecia areata. The sample's treatment: oral pan-JAK inhibitor, 5-10 mg twice daily. Lesional scalp tissue (obtained by punch biopsy) and peripheral blood were collected from alopecia areata patients. As the sequencing template, cDNA was produced by extracting RNA and reverse transcribing it. Sequencing used immunoSEQ multiplex PCR; TCRdb keeps in-frame clones, though not all of them. The data contain around 100,000 clones, about 59% of them singletons. CDR1 and CDR2 from the germline V gene are SGHNT and YYREEE (reference sequence). The CDR3 is 12 amino acids. J lost 8 bases, V lost 4 bases, and 4 bases had no gene match.

The rearrangement links TRBV5-4 to TRBJ1-1; 8 nucleotides align to TRBD1. Sequenced here: CD8+ T cells sorted from blood, sampled at week 24, from a patient treated with tofacitinib. The TCR originated in a human donor with alopecia areata. The CDR3 here is CASSGDRKEAFF. The DNA of the CDR3 is TGTGCCAGCAGCGGGGACAGGAAGGAAGCTTTCTTT.